This T cell receptor (beta chain) was sequenced for a study of cytomegalovirus exposure and HLA in healthy donors. Trimming stripped 1 base from V and 1 base from J, with 8 bases between. Germline loops: CDR1 SGHNT, CDR2 YENEEA. This CDR3 region has 14 residues. The PCR had 60 Vbeta and 13 Jbeta primers. Sequenced by immunoSEQ multiplex PCR; TCRdb stores in-frame clones only, minus some. The sample carries roughly 200,000 clones, 79% recorded once. Material: PBMCs. The receptor's source is a woman under 40 in good health and CMV-seropositive. The rearrangement links TRBV11-3 to TRBJ2-7; TRBD2 is a possible D gene (6 bases). CDR3 region: CASSLVRGSYEQYF. In nucleotides, the CDR3 is TGTGCCAGCAGCTTAGTGCGGGGTTCCTACGAGCAGTACTTC.